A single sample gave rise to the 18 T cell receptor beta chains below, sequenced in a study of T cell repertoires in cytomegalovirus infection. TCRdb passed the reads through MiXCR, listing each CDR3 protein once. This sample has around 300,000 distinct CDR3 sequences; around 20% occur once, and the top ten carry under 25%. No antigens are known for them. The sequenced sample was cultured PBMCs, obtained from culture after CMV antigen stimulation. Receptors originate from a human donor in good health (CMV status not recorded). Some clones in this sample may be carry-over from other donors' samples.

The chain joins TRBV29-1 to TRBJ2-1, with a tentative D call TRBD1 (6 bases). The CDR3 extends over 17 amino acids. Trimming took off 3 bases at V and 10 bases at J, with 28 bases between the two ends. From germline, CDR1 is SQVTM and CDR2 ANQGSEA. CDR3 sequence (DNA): TGCAGCGTTGACAGAAGTCCGACAGGTAGCAGAAGAAGCGAGCAGTTCTTC. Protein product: CSVDRSPTGSRRSEQFF.

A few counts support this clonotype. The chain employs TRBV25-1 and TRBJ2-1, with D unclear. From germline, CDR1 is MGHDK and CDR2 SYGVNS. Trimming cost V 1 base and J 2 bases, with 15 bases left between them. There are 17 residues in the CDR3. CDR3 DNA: TGTGCCAGCAGTGAATTTAAATCCGCTAGAACCTACAATGAGCAGTTCTTC. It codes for CASSEFKSARTYNEQFF.

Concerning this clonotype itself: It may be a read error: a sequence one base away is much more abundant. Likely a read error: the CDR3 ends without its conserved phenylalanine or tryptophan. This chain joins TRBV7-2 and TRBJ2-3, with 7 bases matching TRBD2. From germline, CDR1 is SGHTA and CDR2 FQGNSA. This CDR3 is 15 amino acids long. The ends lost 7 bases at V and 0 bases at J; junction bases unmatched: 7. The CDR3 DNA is TGTGCCAGCACATTTTATAGCGGGAGCACAGATACGCAGTATCTT. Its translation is CASTFYSGSTDTQYL.

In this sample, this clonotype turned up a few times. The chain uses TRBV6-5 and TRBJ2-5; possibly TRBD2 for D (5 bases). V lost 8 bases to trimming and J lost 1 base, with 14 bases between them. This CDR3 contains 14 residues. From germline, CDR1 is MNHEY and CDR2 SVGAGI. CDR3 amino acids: CASRGTGIQETQYF. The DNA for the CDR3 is TGTGCCAGCCGAGGAACGGGGATCCAAGAGACCCAGTACTTC.

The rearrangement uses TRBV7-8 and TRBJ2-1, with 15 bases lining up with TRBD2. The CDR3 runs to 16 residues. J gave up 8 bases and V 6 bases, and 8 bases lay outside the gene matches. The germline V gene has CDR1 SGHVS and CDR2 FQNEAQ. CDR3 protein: CASSTWTSGRGDEQFF. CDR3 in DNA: TGTGCCAGCAGTACCTGGACTAGCGGGAGGGGGGATGAGCAGTTCTTC.

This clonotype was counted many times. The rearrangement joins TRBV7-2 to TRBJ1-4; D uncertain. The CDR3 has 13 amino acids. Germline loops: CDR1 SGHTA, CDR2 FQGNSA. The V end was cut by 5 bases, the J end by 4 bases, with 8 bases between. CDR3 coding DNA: TGTGCCAGCAGCCCTCCTGATAATGAAAAACTGTTTTTT. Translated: CASSPPDNEKLFF. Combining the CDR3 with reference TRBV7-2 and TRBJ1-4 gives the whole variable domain GAGVSQSPSNKVTEKGKDVELRCDPISGHTALYWYRQSLGQGLEFLIYFQGNSAPDKSGLPSDRFSAERTGGSVSTLTIQRTQQEDSAVYLCASSPPDNEKLFFGSGTQLSVL.

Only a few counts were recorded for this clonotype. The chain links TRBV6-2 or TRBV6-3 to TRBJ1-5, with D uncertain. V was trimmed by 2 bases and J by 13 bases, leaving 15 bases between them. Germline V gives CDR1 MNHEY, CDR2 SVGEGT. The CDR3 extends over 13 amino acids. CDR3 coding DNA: TGTGCCAGCAGTTACCAGACTTCTTCCAGACAGCATTTT. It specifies CASSYQTSSRQHF.

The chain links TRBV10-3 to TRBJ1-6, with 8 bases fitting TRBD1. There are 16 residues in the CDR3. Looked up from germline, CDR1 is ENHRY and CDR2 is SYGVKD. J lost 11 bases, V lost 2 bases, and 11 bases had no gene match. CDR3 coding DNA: TGTGCCATCAGTGAGACCGGGACAGGTGCCAGGCCACCCCTCCACTTT. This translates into CAISETGTGARPPLHF.

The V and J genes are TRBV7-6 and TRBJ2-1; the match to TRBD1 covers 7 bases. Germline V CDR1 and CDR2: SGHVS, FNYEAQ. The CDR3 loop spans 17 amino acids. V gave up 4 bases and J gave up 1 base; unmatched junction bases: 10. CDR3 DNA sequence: TGTGCCAGCAGCTCGCGGACAGGCCGAAAATCCTACAATGAGCAGTTCTTC. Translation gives CASSSRTGRKSYNEQFF.

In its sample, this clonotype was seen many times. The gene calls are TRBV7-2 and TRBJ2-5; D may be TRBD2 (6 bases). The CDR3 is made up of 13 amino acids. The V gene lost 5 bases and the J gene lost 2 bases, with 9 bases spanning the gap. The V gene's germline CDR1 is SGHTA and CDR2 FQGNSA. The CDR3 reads CASSGGRQETQYF. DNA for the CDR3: TGTGCCAGCAGCGGAGGGAGGCAAGAGACCCAGTACTTC.

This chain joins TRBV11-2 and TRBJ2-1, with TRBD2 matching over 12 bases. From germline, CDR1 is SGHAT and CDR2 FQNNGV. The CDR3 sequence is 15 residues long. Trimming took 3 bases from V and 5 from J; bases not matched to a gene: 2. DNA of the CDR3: TGTGCCAGCAGCTTGAGGACTAGCGGGGACAATGAGCAGTTCTTC. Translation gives CASSLRTSGDNEQFF.

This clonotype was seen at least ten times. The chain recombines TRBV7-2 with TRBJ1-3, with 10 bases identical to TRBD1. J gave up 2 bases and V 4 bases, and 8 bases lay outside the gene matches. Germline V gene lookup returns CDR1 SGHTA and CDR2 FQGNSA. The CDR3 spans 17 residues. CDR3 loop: CASSYASGTGAGNTIYF. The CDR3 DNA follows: TGTGCCAGCAGCTACGCTTCCGGGACAGGGGCTGGAAACACCATATATTTT.

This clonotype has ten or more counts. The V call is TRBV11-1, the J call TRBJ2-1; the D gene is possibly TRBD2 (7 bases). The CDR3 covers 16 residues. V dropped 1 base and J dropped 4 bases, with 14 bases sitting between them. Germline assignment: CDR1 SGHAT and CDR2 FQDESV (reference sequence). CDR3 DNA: TGTGCCAGCAGCTTAGGGGTAGGGGGGGGTTACAATGAGCAGTTCTTC. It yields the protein CASSLGVGGGYNEQFF.

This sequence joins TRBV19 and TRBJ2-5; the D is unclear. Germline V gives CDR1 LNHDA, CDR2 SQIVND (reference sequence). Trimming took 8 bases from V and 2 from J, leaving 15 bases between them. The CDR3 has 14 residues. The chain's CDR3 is CASAKTTLQETQYF. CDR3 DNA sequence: TGTGCCAGTGCCAAGACGACCCTACAAGAGACCCAGTACTTC.

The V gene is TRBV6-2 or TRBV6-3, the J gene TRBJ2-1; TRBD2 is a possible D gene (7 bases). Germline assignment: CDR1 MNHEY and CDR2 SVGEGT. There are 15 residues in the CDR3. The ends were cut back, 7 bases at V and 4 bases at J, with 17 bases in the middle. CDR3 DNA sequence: TGTGCCAGCATTGGGGGGGCCTTGACGTACAATGAGCAGTTCTTC. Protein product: CASIGGALTYNEQFF.

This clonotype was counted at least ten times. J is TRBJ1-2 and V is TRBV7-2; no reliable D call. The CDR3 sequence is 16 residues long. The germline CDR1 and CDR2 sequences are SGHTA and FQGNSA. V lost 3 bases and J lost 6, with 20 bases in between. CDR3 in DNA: TGTGCCAGCAGCTTCACGGCTAACCCAGTCCCGGATGGCTACACCTTC. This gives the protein CASSFTANPVPDGYTF.

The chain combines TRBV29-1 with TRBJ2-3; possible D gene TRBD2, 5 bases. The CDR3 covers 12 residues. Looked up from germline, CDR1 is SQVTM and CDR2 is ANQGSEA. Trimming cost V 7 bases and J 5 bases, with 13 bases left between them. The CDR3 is CSAAGLVDTQYF. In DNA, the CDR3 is TGCAGCGCCGCAGGACTTGTAGATACGCAGTATTTT.

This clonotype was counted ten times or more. DNA for the CDR3: TGTGCCAGCAGGATAGGGACAGGCAATCAGCCCCAGCATTTT. This gives the protein CASRIGTGNQPQHF. V and J are TRBV6-5 and TRBJ1-5, with 7 bases matching TRBD1. The junction had 4 bases not matched to a gene; V was cut back by 6 bases and J by 2 bases. Per germline, CDR1 MNHEY and CDR2 SVGAGI. The CDR3 contains 14 residues.